This note documents a single T cell receptor (beta chain) sequence. These data originate in a study of blood T cell repertoires in COVID-19. Overall study context: There were acute and convalescent COVID-19 samples, and they came from the United States, Italy and Spain.

The authors' processing: Estimation of nucleated cell counts was performed using reference gene primer amplification. Sequenced by immunoSEQ multiplex PCR; TCRdb stores in-frame clones only, minus some. V and J calls and clone size are those listed in that table; D and trimming were worked out from the DNA. Counted here are tens of thousands of clones, approximately 90% occurring once; the ten biggest clones make up around 3%. The TCR sequence derives from a man aged 45-60 years with acute or convalescent COVID-19. The sequencing sample was made of peripheral blood.

The CDR3 DNA sequence: TGTGCCACCAAAGGCTCAGCGACCGGGGAGCTGTTTTTT. Protein: CATKGSATGELFF. V and J are TRBV24-1 and TRBJ2-2; D unresolved. The V end lost 8 bases, the J end lost 5 bases, and 11 bases lay between the germline ends. CDR1 KGHDR and CDR2 SFDVKD come from the germline V gene. This CDR3 is 13 amino acids long.